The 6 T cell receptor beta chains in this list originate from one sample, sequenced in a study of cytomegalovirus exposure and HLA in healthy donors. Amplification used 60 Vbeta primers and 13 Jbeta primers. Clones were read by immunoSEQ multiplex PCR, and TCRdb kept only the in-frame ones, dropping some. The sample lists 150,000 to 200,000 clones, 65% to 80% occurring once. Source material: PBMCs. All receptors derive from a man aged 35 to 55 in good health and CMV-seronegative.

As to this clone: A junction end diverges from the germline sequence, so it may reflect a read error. The CDR3 is CAISESTGRSGANGLTF. In nucleotides, the CDR3 is TGTGCCATCAGTGAGTCAACAGGGCGCTCTGGGGCCAACGGCCTGACTTTC. The rearrangement uses TRBV10-3 and TRBJ2-6; D is possibly TRBD1 (6 bases). This CDR3 has 17 amino acids. Germline CDR1 is ENHRY and CDR2 is SYGVKD.

The DNA of the CDR3 is TGCAGTGCTCGAAGGGGCCGCGAGCAGTACTTC. It specifies CSARRGREQYF. The chain uses TRBV20-1 and TRBJ2-7, with a tentative D call TRBD1 (5 bases). The germline CDR1 and CDR2 sequences are DFQATT and SNEGSKA (reference sequence). The CDR3 runs to 11 residues. The V and J ends lost 5 bases and 6 bases respectively, with 11 bases between them.

The chain's CDR3 is CSADRDLYQETQYF. The CDR3, as DNA: TGCAGCGCTGACAGGGATCTGTACCAAGAGACCCAGTACTTC. The chain couples TRBV29-1 to TRBJ2-5; 7 nucleotides match TRBD1. Germline CDR1 and CDR2: SQVTM and ANQGSEA. Unmatched junction bases numbered 8, after V lost 7 bases and J lost 0 bases. The CDR3 extends over 14 amino acids.

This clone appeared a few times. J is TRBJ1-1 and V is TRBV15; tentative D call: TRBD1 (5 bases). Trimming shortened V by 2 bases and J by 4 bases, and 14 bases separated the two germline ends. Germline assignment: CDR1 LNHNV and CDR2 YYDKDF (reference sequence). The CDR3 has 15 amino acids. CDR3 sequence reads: CATSRPTGTTTEAFF. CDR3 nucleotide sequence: TGTGCCACCAGCAGACCGACGGGGACTACCACTGAAGCTTTCTTT.

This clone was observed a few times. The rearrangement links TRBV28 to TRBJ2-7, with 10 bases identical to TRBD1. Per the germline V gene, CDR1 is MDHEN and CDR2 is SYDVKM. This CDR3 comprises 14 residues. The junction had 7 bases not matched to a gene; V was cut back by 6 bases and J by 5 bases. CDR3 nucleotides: TGTGCCAGCAGCGGGACAGGGGTTATCCACGAGCAGTACTTC. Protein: CASSGTGVIHEQYF.

The CDR3: CASSPGGDYEQYF. The CDR3 nucleotides read TGTGCCAGCAGTCCGGGAGGAGACTACGAGCAGTACTTC. V is TRBV28 and J is TRBJ2-7; 7 bases agree with TRBD2. Germline V lookup: CDR1 MDHEN, CDR2 SYDVKM. The CDR3 consists of 13 residues. Trimming cost V 5 bases and J 3 bases; bases outside gene matches: 4. The full variable domain, its missing parts supplied by reference TRBV28 and TRBJ2-7, is DVKVTQSSRYLVKRTGEKVFLECVQDMDHENMFWYRQDPGLGLRLIYFSYDVKMKEKGDIPEGYSVSREKKERFSLILESASTNQTSMYLCASSPGGDYEQYFGPGTRLTVT.